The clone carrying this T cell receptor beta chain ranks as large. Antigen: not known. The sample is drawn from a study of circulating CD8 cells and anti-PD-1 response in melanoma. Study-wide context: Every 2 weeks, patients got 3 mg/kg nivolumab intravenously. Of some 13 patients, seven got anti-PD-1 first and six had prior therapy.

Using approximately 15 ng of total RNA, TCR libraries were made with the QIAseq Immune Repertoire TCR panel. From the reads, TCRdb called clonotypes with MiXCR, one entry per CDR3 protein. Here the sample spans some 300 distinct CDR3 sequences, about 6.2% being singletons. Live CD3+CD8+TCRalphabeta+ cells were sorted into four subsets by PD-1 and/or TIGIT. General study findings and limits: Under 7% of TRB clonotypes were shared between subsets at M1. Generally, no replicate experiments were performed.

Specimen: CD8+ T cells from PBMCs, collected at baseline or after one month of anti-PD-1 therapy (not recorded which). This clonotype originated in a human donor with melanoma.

The CDR3 spells CASSHPWGLGAFF. The CDR3 DNA is TGTGCCAGTAGTCATCCGTGGGGCTTGGGTGCTTTCTTT. This chain joins TRBV19 and TRBJ1-1; weak D call: TRBD1 (5 bases). The CDR3 covers 13 residues. The V gene lost 5 bases and the J gene lost 11 bases, with 18 bases spanning the gap. CDR1 LNHDA and CDR2 SQIVND come from the germline V gene (reference sequence).